This TCR beta chain was captured in a study of CD8 T cells in ankylosing spondylitis. This clonotype was seen more than once but under ten times. What it recognizes is unknown. TCRdb fed the 5' RACE reads into MiXCR, producing one record per CDR3 protein. This sample has hundreds of thousands of distinct CDR3 sequences, with about 19% found just once. The study, taken as a whole, reports: Both synovial fluid and blood in reactive arthritis had previously been reported to carry some motif variants.

Sequencing was carried out using blood, either unsorted or a sorted T cell fraction (not recorded which). This sequence originates from a male donor with ankylosing spondylitis or in good health (not recorded which).

In nucleotides, the CDR3 is TGCAGTGCTCAGCGGAACTCTGGGGCCAACGTCCTGACTTTC. This codes for CSAQRNSGANVLTF. The chain combines TRBV20-1 with TRBJ2-6; perhaps TRBD2 as D (5 bases). V lost 5 bases and J lost 0, with 8 bases in between. Germline V gene lookup returns CDR1 DFQATT and CDR2 SNEGSKA (reference sequence). CDR3 length equals 14 residues.